This record covers a single T cell receptor (beta chain). In the authors' methods: Estimated nucleated cell counts came from reference gene primer amplification. Profiling relied on immunoSEQ multiplex PCR, and the TCRdb table lists in-frame clones only, not all of them. That table gives V, J and clone size, and the DNA gave D and trimming. The table lists a few hundred thousand clones, around 85% of them singletons. The source of the sample is a study of blood T cell repertoires in COVID-19. Study-level background: Samples taken during acute and convalescent COVID-19 were collected in the United States, Italy and Spain.

Per germline, CDR1 SEHNR and CDR2 FQNEAQ (reference sequence). V shed 10 bases, J shed 7 bases, and the junction held 12 bases outside the gene matches. The CDR3 is 15 residues long. The rearrangement links TRBV7-9 to TRBJ2-2; TRBD2 matches 10 bases. This TCR was recovered from a man between 25 and 39 years old who had recovered from COVID-19. Sequencing was done on a sample of PBMCs or T cells enriched from blood (not recorded which). The DNA for the CDR3 is TGTGCCAATGGGATGCCTAGCGGGGGAATCGGGGAGCTGTTTTTT. It codes for CANGMPSGGIGELFF.